This TCR beta chain was sequenced in a study of cytomegalovirus exposure and HLA in healthy donors. Study overall: As an earlier analysis found, about 179 million T cells yielded about 120 million unique TCR beta sequences. Notes on the study in general: An analysis was carried out at a later point. It showed that HLA-associated TCR beta chains were more clonally expanded than equally common non-associated chains. Sequencing had likely introduced a cluster of highly shared sequence variants as an artifact.

Regarding this clone: Its antigen is unknown.

Germline lookup yields CDR1 SEHNR and CDR2 FQNEAQ (reference sequence). After removal of 5 bases from V and 0 bases from J, the junction contained 3 bases not matched to a gene. The CDR3 totals 15 residues. With 60 Vbeta and 13 Jbeta primers, the PCR was carried out. Produced via immunoSEQ multiplex PCR; TCRdb's table is partial and in-frame only. The sample lists 190,000 or so clones, over 65% occurring once. Donors had nominal health at sampling but likely had unrecorded immune exposures. V usage is TRBV7-9 and J usage is TRBJ2-7, with 11 positions matching TRBD1. The clonotype was recovered from a boy between 2 and 10 years old in good health and CMV-seronegative. What was sequenced was PBMCs. CDR3 amino acids: CASSGTGGSSYEQYF. The CDR3 bases are TGTGCCAGCAGCGGGACAGGGGGTTCCTCCTACGAGCAGTACTTC.